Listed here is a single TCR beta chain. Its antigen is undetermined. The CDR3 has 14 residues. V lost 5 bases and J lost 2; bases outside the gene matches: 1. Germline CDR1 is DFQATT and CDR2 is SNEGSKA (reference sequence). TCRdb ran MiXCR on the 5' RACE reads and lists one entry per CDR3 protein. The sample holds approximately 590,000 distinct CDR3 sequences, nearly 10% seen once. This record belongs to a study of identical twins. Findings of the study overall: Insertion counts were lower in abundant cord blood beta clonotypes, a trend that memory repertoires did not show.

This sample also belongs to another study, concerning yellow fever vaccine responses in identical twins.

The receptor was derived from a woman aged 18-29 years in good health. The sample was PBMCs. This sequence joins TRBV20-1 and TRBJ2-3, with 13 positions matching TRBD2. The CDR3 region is CSAGLAGATDTQYF. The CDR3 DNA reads TGCAGTGCTGGACTAGCGGGAGCCACAGATACGCAGTATTTT.